This entry lists 4 T cell receptor beta chains sequenced from one sample in a study of siplizumab effects on memory and regulatory T cells. Produced via immunoSEQ multiplex PCR; TCRdb's table is partial and in-frame only. The sample includes about 87,000 clones, over 80% of them seen just once. What was sequenced was CD4+ T cells sorted from blood. These receptor sequences come from a human donor in good health.

CDR3 loop: CASERDGGYGYTF. CDR3 coding DNA: TGTGCCAGCGAACGGGACGGTGGGTATGGCTACACCTTC. This chain uses TRBV2 with TRBJ1-2, with D possibly matching TRBD1 (5 bases). Germline CDR1 reads SNHLY; CDR2 reads FYNNEI. The CDR3 runs 13 residues. V lost 8 bases to trimming and J lost 5 bases, with 15 bases between them.

A single count supports this clone. This chain joins TRBV30 and TRBJ2-1; 9 nucleotides agree with TRBD2. Per germline, CDR1 GTSNPN and CDR2 SVGIG (reference sequence). Trimming took 3 bases from V and 0 from J; bases not matched to a gene: 3. The CDR3 is made up of 15 amino acids. CDR3 protein: CAWRTSGSSYNEQFF. The DNA of the CDR3 is TGTGCCTGGAGGACTAGCGGCAGCTCCTACAATGAGCAGTTCTTC.

The chain links TRBV2 to TRBJ1-3, with unresolved D. The germline V and J ends were trimmed by 7 bases and 4 bases, with 11 bases remaining between them. Germline V gene data show CDR1 as SNHLY and CDR2 as FYNNEI. The CDR3 extends over 13 amino acids. The CDR3 loop is CASTLGEGNTIYF. CDR3 nucleotides: TGTGCCAGCACCCTAGGCGAGGGAAACACCATATATTTT.

V gene TRBV6-5 combines with J gene TRBJ2-7; 8 positions match TRBD2. Losses at the gene ends were 5 bases for V and 6 bases for J; bases not matched to a gene: 3. Germline lookup yields CDR1 MNHEY and CDR2 SVGAGI. There are 12 residues in the CDR3. The CDR3: CASSTTSGEQYF. CDR3 nucleotides: TGTGCCAGCAGTACAACTAGCGGCGAGCAGTACTTC.